The 18 T cell receptor beta chains reported below all come from one sample, sequenced in a study of blood T cell repertoires in COVID-19. The method was immunoSEQ multiplex PCR; TCRdb's version includes in-frame clones alone and lacks a portion of them. The table shows about 170,000 clones, with over 75% occurring only once. What was sequenced was PBMCs or T cells enriched from blood (not recorded which). Receptors were obtained from a woman in her late teens or twenties who had recovered from COVID-19.

This chain connects TRBV27 to TRBJ1-1; D is possibly TRBD1 (6 bases). Germline CDR1 reads MNHEY; CDR2 reads SMNVEV (reference sequence). This CDR3 spans 14 amino acids. V was cut by 5 bases and J by 8 bases, with 18 bases left in between. CDR3 sequence reads: CASSRDPTGSEAFF. CDR3 DNA sequence: TGTGCCAGCAGTCGGGATCCGACAGGTTCCGAAGCTTTCTTT.

This clone was observed a single time. The J gene is TRBJ2-1, the V gene TRBV2; no clear D gene. V shed 6 bases and J shed 2 bases, with 14 bases lying between them. This CDR3 region has 15 residues. CDR1 and CDR2 from the germline V gene are SNHLY and FYNNEI. In DNA form, the CDR3 reads TGTGCCAGCAGCTATCTCATATCCGCCTACAATGAGCAGTTCTTC. The encoded protein is CASSYLISAYNEQFF.

The V gene is TRBV6-5, the J gene TRBJ2-7, with D perhaps TRBD1 (5 bases). Trimming stripped 5 bases from V and 2 bases from J, with 16 bases between. This CDR3 comprises 15 residues. The V gene's germline CDR1 is MNHEY and CDR2 SVGAGI. This chain's CDR3 is CASSITSGYPYEQYF. The CDR3 DNA is TGTGCCAGCAGTATAACTTCAGGGTACCCCTACGAGCAGTACTTC.

The rearrangement uses TRBV6-5 and TRBJ1-5, with TRBD1 matching over 8 bases. CDR3 length: 16 amino acids. Germline values: CDR1 MNHEY, CDR2 SVGAGI. V was pared by 4 bases and J by 2 bases, with 7 bases of the junction left unmatched. The CDR3 is CASSSWTGSGNQPQHF. The CDR3 coding sequence is TGTGCCAGCAGTTCATGGACAGGGAGCGGCAATCAGCCCCAGCATTTT.

CDR3 in DNA: TGTGCCAGCAGTTACGAAACTAGCGGAAACATTCAGTACTTC. Residues: CASSYETSGNIQYF. This chain uses TRBV6-5 with TRBJ2-4; 8 bases map to TRBD2. The CDR3 totals 14 residues. V lost 2 bases and J lost 6; bases outside the gene matches: 3. CDR1 MNHEY and CDR2 SVGAGI come from the germline V gene.

V and J are TRBV25-1 and TRBJ1-6; 8 bases agree with TRBD1. The CDR3 consists of 15 residues. Germline lookup yields CDR1 MGHDK and CDR2 SYGVNS. V was clipped by 5 bases and J by 5 bases; unmatched bases: 5. This CDR3 reads CASSIQGGDNSPLHF. DNA of the CDR3: TGTGCCAGCAGTATACAGGGGGGAGATAATTCACCCCTCCACTTT.

The chain links TRBV7-2 to TRBJ1-3; D not resolved. V was cut by 11 bases and J by 4 bases, with 21 bases left in between. There are 15 residues in the CDR3. The V gene's germline CDR1 is SGHTA and CDR2 FQGNSA. CDR3: CASRPGAGGGNTIYF. The CDR3 coding sequence is TGTGCCTCCCGACCGGGAGCGGGAGGAGGAAACACCATATATTTT.

The J gene is TRBJ1-4, the V gene TRBV6-2 or TRBV6-3; TRBD1 aligns across 10 bases. With V trimmed by 5 bases and J by 8 bases, 11 bases remained unmatched. CDR1 and CDR2 from the germline V gene are MNHEY and SVGEGT. The CDR3 contains 16 residues. The CDR3 DNA follows: TGTGCCAGCAGTCCAACCCGGACAGGGGGACGAGAAAAACTGTTTTTT. This codes for CASSPTRTGGREKLFF.

DNA of the CDR3: TGTGCCAGCACAAGCCCGGACGGGAGTGGCACAGATACGCAGTATTTT. Translated, it gives CASTSPDGSGTDTQYF. The V and J genes are TRBV6-6 and TRBJ2-3, with D possibly TRBD2 on 6 matching bases. The CDR3 is 16 residues long. Deletions cut 7 bases from V and 1 base from J, with 18 bases between. CDR1 and CDR2 from the germline V gene are MNHNY and SVGAGI (reference sequence).

The V call is TRBV5-1, the J call TRBJ2-7; D perhaps matches TRBD2 (5 bases). The V gene lost 0 bases and the J gene lost 4 bases, with 11 bases spanning the gap. Germline CDR1 is SGHRS and CDR2 is YFSETQ. CDR3 length: 14 amino acids. The DNA of the CDR3 is TGCGCCAGCAGCTTGGGTACTAGTAAGTACGAGCAGTACTTC. It is translated as CASSLGTSKYEQYF. The entire variable domain, with the rest obtained from reference TRBV5-1 and TRBJ2-7, is as follows: KAGVTQTPRYLIKTRGQQVTLSCSPISGHRSVSWYQQTPGQGLQFLFEYFSETQRNKGNFPGRFSGRQFSNSRSEMNVSTLELGDSALYLCASSLGTSKYEQYFGPGTRLTVT.

This clone was observed a single time. The chain uses TRBV12-2 and TRBJ2-2; the table assigns TRBD2, which was not confirmed against the DNA. TRBV12-2 has pseudogene status. CDR3 length: 20 amino acids. The CDR3 region is CASRSPSGEIGRVDTGELFF. In nucleotides, the CDR3 is TGTGCAAGTCGCTCTCCTAGCGGGGAGATAGGTAGGGTTGACACCGGGGAGCTGTTTTTT.

The V call is TRBV6-5, the J call TRBJ1-4, with D possibly TRBD1 on 5 matching bases. Per the germline V gene, CDR1 is MNHEY and CDR2 is SVGAGI. The CDR3 extends over 16 amino acids. Trimming took off 0 bases at V and 8 bases at J, with 16 bases between the two ends. The CDR3 region has the DNA TGTGCCAGCAGTTACTCGCCGACAGTTAGAGGCGAAAAACTGTTTTTT. It yields the protein CASSYSPTVRGEKLFF.

The chain links TRBV7-9 to TRBJ2-7, with 10 positions matching TRBD1. The CDR3 totals 16 residues. CDR1 is SEHNR, CDR2 FQNEAQ, per germline (reference sequence). V trimming: 2 bases; J trimming: 7 bases; junction bases outside the gene matches: 11. The CDR3 loop reads CASSLKGQGPFGEQYF. The CDR3 nucleotides read TGTGCCAGCAGCTTAAAGGGACAGGGGCCTTTCGGGGAGCAGTACTTC. The whole variable domain, remainder taken from reference TRBV7-9 and TRBJ2-7, is DTGVSQNPRHKITKRGQNVTFRCDPISEHNRLYWYRQTLGQGPEFLTYFQNEAQLEKSRLLSDRFSAERPKGSFSTLEIQRTEQGDSAMYLCASSLKGQGPFGEQYFGPGTRLTVT.

The chain has TRBV4-3 and TRBJ2-1; 11 bases line up with TRBD2. Germline CDR1 reads LGHNA; CDR2 reads YSLEER. The V and J ends lost 3 bases and 3 bases, in that order; junction bases with no gene match: 7. This CDR3 is 17 amino acids long. This CDR3 is CASSQLPGLADYNEQFF. Here the CDR3 DNA reads TGCGCCAGCAGCCAGCTCCCGGGACTAGCGGACTACAATGAGCAGTTCTTC.

Worth noting for this clone: The CDR3 does not end in the conserved phenylalanine or tryptophan, so this is likely a read error. The DNA is left out, because the CDR3 cannot be placed on it with certainty; the CDR3 is given as TCRdb lists it. The chain uses TRBV7-9 and TRBJ1-2. From its first to its last residue, the CDR3 has 11 amino acids. Germline assignment: CDR1 SEHNR and CDR2 FQNEAQ (reference sequence). This CDR3 reads CASVLGGALLI.

V usage is TRBV11-2 and J usage is TRBJ2-1; 10 bases line up with TRBD2. The CDR3 is made up of 17 amino acids. Germline lookup yields CDR1 SGHAT and CDR2 FQNNGV. The V segment lost 5 bases and the J segment 4 bases; nucleotides outside the gene matches: 11. The CDR3 reads CASSLGRLAGVYNEQFF. The CDR3 coding sequence is TGTGCCAGCAGCCTGGGGCGGCTAGCGGGAGTGTACAATGAGCAGTTCTTC.

V gene TRBV7-2 combines with J gene TRBJ1-1, with 12 bases fitting TRBD1. Losses at the gene ends were 8 bases for V and 3 bases for J; bases not matched to a gene: 10. This CDR3 is built from 16 residues. The germline V gene encodes CDR1 SGHTA and CDR2 FQGNSA. This CDR3 is CASRPGQGAGDTEAFF. The DNA for the CDR3 is TGTGCCAGCCGCCCGGGACAGGGGGCAGGCGACACTGAAGCTTTCTTT. The full variable domain, with the rest looked up from reference TRBV7-2 and TRBJ1-1, is GAGVSQSPSNKVTEKGKDVELRCDPISGHTALYWYRQSLGQGLEFLIYFQGNSAPDKSGLPSDRFSAERTGGSVSTLTIQRTQQEDSAVYLCASRPGQGAGDTEAFFGQGTRLTVV.

V is TRBV21-1 and J is TRBJ2-2; no DNA check was done on the table's D call, TRBD1. TRBV21-1 is a known pseudogene. This CDR3 contains 13 residues. The CDR3 region has the DNA TGTCCTCTACAGGGGCGGAACACCGGGGAGCTGTTTTTT. This codes for CPLQGRNTGELFF.